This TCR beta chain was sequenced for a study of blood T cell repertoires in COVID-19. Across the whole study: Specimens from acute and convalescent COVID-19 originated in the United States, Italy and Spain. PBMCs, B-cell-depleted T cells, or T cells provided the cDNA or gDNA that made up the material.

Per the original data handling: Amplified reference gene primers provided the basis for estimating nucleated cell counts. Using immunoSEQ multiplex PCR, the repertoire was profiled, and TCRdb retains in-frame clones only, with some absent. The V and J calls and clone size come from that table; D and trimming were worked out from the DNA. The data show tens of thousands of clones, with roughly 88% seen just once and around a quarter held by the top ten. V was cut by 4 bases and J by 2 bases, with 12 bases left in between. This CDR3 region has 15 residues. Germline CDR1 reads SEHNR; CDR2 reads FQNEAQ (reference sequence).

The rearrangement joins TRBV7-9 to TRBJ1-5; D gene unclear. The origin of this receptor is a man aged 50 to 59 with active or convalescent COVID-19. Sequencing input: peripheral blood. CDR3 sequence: CASSSGRVGNQPQHF. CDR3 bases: TGTGCCAGCAGCTCGGGGAGGGTTGGCAATCAGCCCCAGCATTTT.